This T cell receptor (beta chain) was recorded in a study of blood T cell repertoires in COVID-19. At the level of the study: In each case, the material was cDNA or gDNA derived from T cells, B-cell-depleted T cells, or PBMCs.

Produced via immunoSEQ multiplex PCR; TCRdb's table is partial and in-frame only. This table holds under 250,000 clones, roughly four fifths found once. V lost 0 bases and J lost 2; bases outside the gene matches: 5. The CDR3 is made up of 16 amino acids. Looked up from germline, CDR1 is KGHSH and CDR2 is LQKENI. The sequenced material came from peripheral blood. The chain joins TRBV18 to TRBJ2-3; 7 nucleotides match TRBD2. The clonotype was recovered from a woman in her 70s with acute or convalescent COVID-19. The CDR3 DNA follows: TGTGCCAGCTCACCACCGCGACTAGCAAACACAGATACGCAGTATTTT. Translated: CASSPPRLANTDTQYF.